Below are 20 T cell receptor beta chains sequenced from a single sample in a study of cytomegalovirus exposure and HLA in healthy donors. The PCR used 60 Vbeta and 13 Jbeta primers. Sequencing was performed with immunoSEQ multiplex PCR; in TCRdb, only in-frame clones are kept and a portion is missing. The sample carries 140,000 or so clones, less than 85% recorded once. Sample: PBMCs. These receptors originate from a man younger than 30 in good health and CMV-seropositive.

In this sample, this clone turned up a few times. This chain joins TRBV19 and TRBJ2-1, with 8 bases matching TRBD2. This CDR3 has 17 amino acids. From germline, CDR1 is LNHDA and CDR2 SQIVND (reference sequence). V was clipped by 5 bases and J by 0 bases; unmatched bases: 9. The CDR3 loop is CASSPPGGRPSYNEQFF. The CDR3 DNA follows: TGTGCCAGTAGTCCTCCGGGCGGGAGGCCCTCCTACAATGAGCAGTTCTTC.

This clone was observed a handful of times. The gene calls are TRBV7-8 and TRBJ2-7, with TRBD2 matching over 8 bases. J lost 7 bases, V lost 1 base, and 12 bases had no gene match. Germline CDR1 and CDR2: SGHVS and FQNEAQ. The CDR3 spans 16 residues. In DNA form, the CDR3 reads TGTGCCAGCAGCTTAGAGCAGGCAGCGGGAGTCGGTGAGCAGTACTTC. Amino acids: CASSLEQAAGVGEQYF.

J is TRBJ2-2 and V is TRBV7-3; the match to TRBD1 covers 8 bases. Germline V CDR1 and CDR2: SGHTA, FQGTGA. The V and J ends lost 5 bases and 4 bases, in that order; junction bases with no gene match: 3. This CDR3 is 14 amino acids long. CDR3 sequence (DNA): TGTGCCAGCAGCCTGGGACAGGCCACCGGGGAGCTGTTTTTT. This gives the protein CASSLGQATGELFF.

J is TRBJ2-6 and V is TRBV19; D unresolved. Germline V gene sequence: CDR1 LNHDA, CDR2 SQIVND (reference sequence). V lost 3 bases, J lost 0 bases, and 9 bases lay in between. The CDR3 is made up of 16 amino acids. CDR3 residues: CASSIEAASGANVLTF. The CDR3 DNA reads TGTGCCAGTAGTATTGAGGCAGCCTCTGGGGCCAACGTCCTGACTTTC.

The gene calls are TRBV13 and TRBJ2-1; TRBD2 aligns across 11 bases. The CDR3 is 15 amino acids. The junction had 4 bases not matched to a gene; V was cut back by 5 bases and J by 4 bases. Germline CDR1 reads PRHDT; CDR2 reads FYEKMQ (reference sequence). The CDR3 bases are TGTGCCAGCAGCCGCACTAGCGGGGGATACAATGAGCAGTTCTTC. This gives the protein CASSRTSGGYNEQFF.

The rearrangement uses TRBV5-1 and TRBJ1-1; the D is unclear. The CDR3 covers 15 residues. V lost 0 bases and J lost 1, with 10 bases in between. Germline V gene sequence: CDR1 SGHRS, CDR2 YFSETQ. The CDR3 bases are TGCGCCAGCAGCTTGGGTCTGGGCCCGAACACTGAAGCTTTCTTT. Translation gives CASSLGLGPNTEAFF.

V and J are TRBV2 and TRBJ1-2; 8 bases map to TRBD1. The CDR3 loop spans 16 amino acids. With V trimmed by 2 bases and J by 7 bases, 12 bases remained unmatched. Germline V gives CDR1 SNHLY, CDR2 FYNNEI. Written as DNA, the CDR3 is TGTGCCAGCAGTGAATGGAGACAGGGGAGTACGGGTGGCTACACCTTC. This translates into CASSEWRQGSTGGYTF.

This clone appeared once. This chain connects TRBV4-1 to TRBJ2-5; tentatively, D is TRBD1 (6 bases). Deletions cut 6 bases from V and 0 bases from J, with 11 bases between. Germline V gene sequence: CDR1 MGHRA, CDR2 YSYEKL. The CDR3 totals 14 residues. The CDR3, as DNA: TGCGCCAGCAGTACCCACAGGGACCAAGAGACCCAGTACTTC. It codes for CASSTHRDQETQYF.

The chain recombines TRBV27 with TRBJ1-4; D is undetermined. Germline CDR1 reads MNHEY; CDR2 reads SMNVEV (reference sequence). This CDR3 comprises 13 residues. Trimming cost V 3 bases and J 8 bases, with 10 bases left between them. CDR3 in amino acids: CASSLGGYEKLFF. CDR3 bases: TGTGCCAGCAGTTTGGGAGGGTACGAAAAACTGTTTTTT.

This rearrangement joins TRBV28 to TRBJ2-1; 10 nucleotides agree with TRBD2. The CDR3 consists of 16 residues. CDR1 is MDHEN and CDR2 is SYDVKM in the germline V gene. After removal of 2 bases from V and 8 bases from J, the junction contained 9 bases not matched to a gene. DNA of the CDR3: TGTGCCAGCAGTTTAGATCTAGCGGGGGCAAGGGATGAGCAGTTCTTC. Its protein product is CASSLDLAGARDEQFF.

The chain uses TRBV5-6 and TRBJ2-2, with D hard to call. Germline V gene lookup returns CDR1 SGHDT and CDR2 YYEEEE. The CDR3 loop spans 16 amino acids. V lost 0 bases and J lost 1, with 10 bases in between. The CDR3 protein is CASSLALFWNTGELFF. The CDR3 DNA sequence: TGTGCCAGCAGCTTGGCCCTCTTCTGGAACACCGGGGAGCTGTTTTTT.

This clone was found a few times. This chain connects TRBV7-2 to TRBJ1-1; TRBD1 aligns across 9 bases. This CDR3 is 16 amino acids long. J was trimmed by 0 bases and V by 5 bases; bases with no gene match: 7. Germline V gene lookup returns CDR1 SGHTA and CDR2 FQGNSA. The CDR3 bases are TGTGCCAGCAGCCGGGACAGGGAGGCATTGAACACTGAAGCTTTCTTT. Residues: CASSRDREALNTEAFF.

This clone appeared a few times. This chain links TRBV28 with TRBJ2-1, with D uncertain. Germline CDR1 reads MDHEN; CDR2 reads SYDVKM. This CDR3 spans 13 amino acids. V was trimmed by 7 bases and J by 5 bases, leaving 12 bases between them. The CDR3 spells CASTITVNNEQFF. The CDR3 DNA reads TGTGCCAGCACCATAACAGTTAACAATGAGCAGTTCTTC.

This chain connects TRBV28 to TRBJ2-4; 12 bases map to TRBD2. CDR1 is MDHEN and CDR2 is SYDVKM in the germline V gene. This CDR3 contains 14 residues. Trimming cost V 6 bases and J 6 bases; bases outside gene matches: 3. The CDR3 nucleotides are TGTGCCAGCAGGATGGGACTAGCGGGAAACATTCAGTACTTC. This encodes CASRMGLAGNIQYF.

The chain carries TRBV6-1 and TRBJ2-5, with TRBD1 matching 10 bases. The last part of the DNA fits TRBJ2-7 better; the J call may be wrong. This CDR3 spans 15 amino acids. The germline CDR1 and CDR2 sequences are MNHNS and SASEGT. The CDR3 region has the DNA TGTGCCACCGCCCCCCCGGGACAGGGGACCTACGAGCAGTACTTC. This gives the protein CATAPPGQGTYEQYF.

A few counts support this clone. The chain carries TRBV2 and TRBJ2-7; possibly TRBD1 for D (9 bases). Germline loops: CDR1 SNHLY, CDR2 FYNNEI. Trimming pared 7 bases from V and 7 bases from J, leaving 20 bases between. This CDR3 has 14 amino acids. The CDR3 is CASNLDRGGGEQYF. As DNA, the CDR3 is TGTGCCAGCAATTTGGACAGGGGCGGGGGGGAGCAGTACTTC.

The chain couples TRBV5-1 to TRBJ2-6; 9 nucleotides agree with TRBD1. The V segment lost 4 bases and the J segment 0 bases; nucleotides outside the gene matches: 11. Germline loops: CDR1 SGHRS, CDR2 YFSETQ. The CDR3 is 19 residues long. The CDR3: CASSHGQGRPSSGANVLTF. DNA for the CDR3: TGCGCCAGCAGCCACGGACAGGGGCGCCCCTCCTCTGGGGCCAACGTCCTGACTTTC.

This clone was counted once. The J gene is TRBJ1-4, the V gene TRBV5-1; D gene unclear. V shed 4 bases and J shed 7 bases, with 17 bases lying between them. From germline, CDR1 is SGHRS and CDR2 YFSETQ. The CDR3 totals 15 residues. DNA for the CDR3: TGCGCCAGCAGCGAGGACTTGAGCCGACCTGAAAAACTGTTTTTT. Amino acids: CASSEDLSRPEKLFF.

The chain combines TRBV6-1 with TRBJ1-5; D gene uncertain. CDR3 length: 11 residues. The germline CDR1 and CDR2 sequences are MNHNS and SASEGT. Trimming cost V 6 bases and J 10 bases, with 10 bases left between them. For the CDR3, the DNA is TGTGCCAGCAGAGGACTCCTACCCCAGCATTTT. It encodes CASRGLLPQHF.

This clone has only one observation. The J gene is TRBJ2-3, the V gene TRBV5-4; D not certain. Germline CDR1 SGHNT, CDR2 YYREEE (reference sequence). There are 13 residues in the CDR3. The germline V and J ends were trimmed by 4 bases and 1 base, with 7 bases remaining between them. CDR3 sequence (DNA): TGTGCCAGCAGCGGTCCGGGCACAGATACGCAGTATTTT. Translation: CASSGPGTDTQYF.